These 26 T cell receptor beta chains came from one sample sequenced in a study of blood T cell repertoires in COVID-19 (dated by TCRdb to the early 2020s). Libraries were prepared through the immunoSEQ multiplex PCR assay. Imported from immuneACCESS, the table was reduced by TCRdb to in-frame sequences with V and J called. These copies leave out some clones; in studies compared against another copy, an unresolved V gene accounts for under half, and the cause of the remainder is not known. For this sample the table gives about 130,000 clones, of which 88% were detected only once. 10% of the sample is in the top ten clones. Sample: peripheral blood. These TCRs come from a man aged 45 to 65 with acute or convalescent COVID-19.

The chain couples TRBV5-6 to TRBJ1-5; D is perhaps TRBD1 (5 bases). The length of the CDR3 is 14 residues. The V end was cut by 4 bases, the J end by 4 bases, with 12 bases between. Germline V CDR1 and CDR2: SGHDT, YYEEEE. This CDR3 reads CASSLFQGNQPQHF. CDR3 sequence (DNA): TGTGCCAGCAGCCTCTTCCAGGGAAATCAGCCCCAGCATTTT.

This clone was seen ten or more times. This chain joins TRBV20-1 and TRBJ1-2; 9 positions match TRBD1. Germline V gives CDR1 DFQATT, CDR2 SNEGSKA (reference sequence). V gave up 3 bases and J gave up 6 bases; unmatched junction bases: 11. The CDR3 extends over 15 amino acids. CDR3 DNA: TGCAGTGCTAGTGAATGGACAGGGGAGTCAGATGGCTACACCTTC. Protein product: CSASEWTGESDGYTF.

This clone was seen just once. The chain joins TRBV6-5 to TRBJ1-1, with D unresolved. V gave up 6 bases and J gave up 0 bases, with 11 bases separating them. The CDR3 is 14 amino acids. CDR1 and CDR2 (germline): MNHEY, SVGAGI. CDR3 in amino acids: CASRAPGMNTEAFF. CDR3 nucleotide sequence: TGTGCCAGCAGAGCCCCGGGGATGAACACTGAAGCTTTCTTT.

The rearrangement joins TRBV3-1 (or the pseudogene TRBV3-2) to TRBJ2-3; 8 positions match TRBD2. V trimming: 3 bases; J trimming: 3 bases; junction bases outside the gene matches: 5. The CDR3 runs to 15 residues. Germline CDR1 is LGHDT and CDR2 is YNNKEL (reference sequence). The CDR3 here is CASSQIAGYTDTQYF. The CDR3 DNA is TGTGCCAGCAGCCAGATAGCGGGGTATACAGATACGCAGTATTTT.

The rearrangement joins TRBV19 to TRBJ1-2, with D hard to call. The CDR3 covers 16 residues. CDR1 and CDR2 (germline): LNHDA, SQIVND (reference sequence). V lost 2 bases, J lost 3 bases, and 16 bases lay in between. The CDR3, as DNA: TGTGCCAGTAGTATAAATTCTGGAGCCTACGACTATGGCTACACCTTC. Translating gives CASSINSGAYDYGYTF.

The V call is TRBV27, the J call TRBJ1-1; tentatively, D is TRBD1 (5 bases). Germline V gives CDR1 MNHEY, CDR2 SMNVEV (reference sequence). Deletions cut 0 bases from V and 3 bases from J, with 11 bases between. This CDR3 is built from 15 residues. CDR3 DNA: TGTGCCAGCAGTTTATCTAGGGGCTGGGACACTGAAGCTTTCTTT. Encoded protein: CASSLSRGWDTEAFF.

This chain connects TRBV27 to TRBJ1-1; TRBD1 agrees at 7 bases. This CDR3 is 15 amino acids long. Germline CDR1 reads MNHEY; CDR2 reads SMNVEV (reference sequence). J gave up 5 bases and V 3 bases, and 9 bases lay outside the gene matches. CDR3 sequence (DNA): TGTGCCAGCAGTTTCCTTTCAGGGGGAGAGACTGAAGCTTTCTTT. Translation gives CASSFLSGGETEAFF.

The CDR3 bases are TGCGCCAGCAGCTTGGCAGATGCCTACGAGCAGTACTTC. Its translation: CASSLADAYEQYF. V and J are TRBV5-1 and TRBJ2-7; D is unresolved. V lost 0 bases to trimming and J lost 2 bases, with 6 bases between them. This CDR3 has 13 residues. Germline CDR1 reads SGHRS; CDR2 reads YFSETQ.

V and J are TRBV7-2 and TRBJ2-3; TRBD2 agrees at 9 bases. This CDR3 has 15 residues. With V trimmed by 3 bases and J by 5 bases, 6 bases remained unmatched. Germline lookup yields CDR1 SGHTA and CDR2 FQGNSA. CDR3 residues: CASSFLAGQRDTQYF. CDR3 coding DNA: TGTGCCAGCAGCTTTCTAGCGGGACAACGAGATACGCAGTATTTT.

This chain links TRBV5-8 with TRBJ1-5; TRBD1 aligns across 10 bases. The V gene's germline CDR1 is SGHTS and CDR2 YDEGEE. The CDR3 is 15 amino acids. With 6 bases clipped from V and 6 bases from J, the junction kept 9 bases outside the gene matches. CDR3 in amino acids: CASNPGTGVIQPQHF. The CDR3 region has the DNA TGTGCCAGCAACCCCGGGACAGGGGTGATTCAGCCCCAGCATTTT.

The gene calls are TRBV28 and TRBJ1-5; perhaps TRBD1 as D (5 bases). V lost 5 bases and J 4 bases, leaving 18 bases between the germline ends. Germline V CDR1 and CDR2: MDHEN, SYDVKM. This CDR3 contains 16 residues. In nucleotides, the CDR3 is TGTGCCAGCAGTCCCCCCCCAAAGGGGTTAAATCAGCCCCAGCATTTT. Its translation is CASSPPPKGLNQPQHF.

V and J are TRBV5-4 and TRBJ1-2; D is perhaps TRBD1 (6 bases). The CDR3 extends over 13 amino acids. Germline assignment: CDR1 SGHNT and CDR2 YYREEE (reference sequence). V lost 10 bases to trimming and J lost 4 bases, with 17 bases between them. The CDR3 region has the DNA TGTGCCTCCCAGGGGCCCGGCCTCTATGGCTACACCTTC. It yields the protein CASQGPGLYGYTF. Based on the CDR3 plus reference TRBV5-4 and TRBJ1-2, the full variable domain is ETGVTQSPTHLIKTRGQQVTLRCSSQSGHNTVSWYQQALGQGPQFIFQYYREEENGRGNFPPRFSGLQFPNYSSELNVNALELDDSALYLCASQGPGLYGYTFGSGTRLTVV.

The chain couples TRBV4-2 to TRBJ1-2; D is unresolved. CDR3 length: 15 amino acids. Germline CDR1 reads LGHNA; CDR2 reads YNFKEQ. V lost 1 base to trimming and J lost 2 bases, with 11 bases between them. In DNA form, the CDR3 reads TGTGCCAGCAGCCAAGGAACAGCTACCAACTATGGCTACACCTTC. As protein: CASSQGTATNYGYTF.

This chain joins TRBV11-2 and TRBJ1-1; 10 bases agree with TRBD1. The trim removed 4 bases at V and 4 bases at J, leaving 3 bases unmatched. Per the germline V gene, CDR1 is SGHAT and CDR2 is FQNNGV. The length of the CDR3 is 14 residues. CDR3 sequence (DNA): TGTGCCAGCAGCTCGGACAGGGGGGGCACTGAAGCTTTCTTT. Amino acid sequence: CASSSDRGGTEAFF. Full variable domain (outside the CDR3, taken from reference TRBV11-2 and TRBJ1-1): EAGVAQSPRYKIIEKRQSVAFWCNPISGHATLYWYQQILGQGPKLLIQFQNNGVVDDSQLPKDRFSAERLKGVDSTLKIQPAKLEDSAVYLCASSSDRGGTEAFFGQGTRLTVV.

This rearrangement joins TRBV9 to TRBJ1-2; 7 bases are a match to TRBD1. V trimming: 4 bases; J trimming: 8 bases; junction bases outside the gene matches: 14. Germline loops: CDR1 SGDLS, CDR2 YYNGEE. There are 15 residues in the CDR3. The CDR3 nucleotides read TGTGCCAGCAGCCCACGGGACAGCACCACTAACGGCTACACCTTC. Its translation: CASSPRDSTTNGYTF.

This chain links TRBV7-9 with TRBJ1-1; TRBD1 might be the D (6 bases). Germline CDR1 is SEHNR and CDR2 is FQNEAQ (reference sequence). Trimming took 4 bases from V and 6 from J, leaving 27 bases between them. The length of the CDR3 is 18 residues. The CDR3 DNA is TGTGCCAGCAGCTCATCTCACAGGGTTGCCAGACGAAGCCCTGAAGCTTTCTTT. This translates into CASSSSHRVARRSPEAFF.

This clone was seen only once. The genes are TRBV5-1 and TRBJ1-5, with 7 bases fitting TRBD1. Germline CDR1 is SGHRS and CDR2 is YFSETQ. This CDR3 is 14 amino acids long. The V segment lost 4 bases and the J segment 7 bases; nucleotides outside the gene matches: 8. This CDR3 reads CASSLEGAGQPQHF. CDR3 coding DNA: TGCGCCAGCAGCCTAGAGGGGGCAGGGCAGCCCCAGCATTTT.

V and J are TRBV7-9 and TRBJ1-2; D possibly corresponds to TRBD1 (6 bases). Looked up from germline, CDR1 is SEHNR and CDR2 is FQNEAQ (reference sequence). The CDR3 sequence is 13 residues long. V was trimmed by 0 bases and J by 6 bases, leaving 8 bases between them. The CDR3 sequence: CASSLAGGHGYTF. As DNA, the CDR3 is TGTGCCAGCAGCTTAGCAGGGGGACATGGCTACACCTTC.

The chain recombines TRBV20-1 with TRBJ2-1; 10 bases align to TRBD2. The J segment lost 1 base and the V segment lost 3 bases, leaving 21 bases of the junction unmatched. Looked up from germline, CDR1 is DFQATT and CDR2 is SNEGSKA (reference sequence). CDR3 size: 21 residues. This chain's CDR3 is CSASSGLGVRTSGNSYNEQFF. CDR3 in DNA: TGCAGTGCTAGTTCCGGACTAGGGGTTCGAACTAGCGGGAATTCCTACAATGAGCAGTTCTTC.

The chain is built from TRBV5-5 and TRBJ2-1; unclear D gene. Trimming stripped 4 bases from V and 4 bases from J, with 12 bases between. The CDR3 consists of 14 residues. From germline, CDR1 is SGHKS and CDR2 YYEKEE (reference sequence). The CDR3 nucleotides read TGTGCCAGCAGCCTGGGCAGGTTGTACAATGAGCAGTTCTTC. This gives the protein CASSLGRLYNEQFF.

This chain connects TRBV28 to TRBJ2-7; 10 bases fit TRBD2. The CDR3 contains 17 residues. CDR1 and CDR2 (germline): MDHEN, SYDVKM. Trimming removed 6 bases from V and 4 bases from J; junction bases left unmatched: 15. CDR3 protein: CASSPWGLAGEVYEQYF. The CDR3 coding sequence is TGTGCCAGCAGCCCCTGGGGGCTAGCGGGAGAGGTTTACGAGCAGTACTTC.

V is TRBV5-1 and J is TRBJ2-1; 8 bases match TRBD2. The CDR3 length is 15 residues. Germline V gene data show CDR1 as SGHRS and CDR2 as YFSETQ. V shed 8 bases and J 7 bases; nucleotides not matched to a gene: 14. The CDR3 nucleotides are TGCGCCAGTAAACCACTCGGGGGGGCCGGGAATGAGCAGTTCTTC. Protein sequence: CASKPLGGAGNEQFF.

V usage is TRBV6-5 and J usage is TRBJ1-5; D may be TRBD1 (6 bases). This CDR3 has 15 amino acids. Trimming shortened V by 0 bases and J by 9 bases, and 15 bases separated the two germline ends. The germline CDR1 and CDR2 sequences are MNHEY and SVGAGI. The CDR3 sequence is CASSYSSGGSWPQHF. The CDR3 DNA reads TGTGCCAGCAGTTACTCGTCGGGGGGCTCATGGCCCCAGCATTTT.

Of note for this clone: One junction end disagrees with the germline gene, perhaps due to a read error. V usage is TRBV5-1 and J usage is TRBJ1-2; TRBD1 matches at 8 bases. The CDR3 covers 15 residues. In germline, CDR1 is SGHRS, CDR2 YFSETQ. The CDR3 nucleotides read TGCGCCAGCCGTTTGTTCAGGACAGGGAACTTTGGCTACACCTTC. Translating gives CASRLFRTGNFGYTF.

This chain joins TRBV5-8 and TRBJ2-6; 9 nucleotides match TRBD2. The CDR3 loop spans 18 amino acids. Trimming removed 2 bases from V and 2 bases from J; junction bases left unmatched: 8. Germline V gene sequence: CDR1 SGHTS, CDR2 YDEGEE. CDR3 region: CASSFQRGVTAGANVLTF. For the CDR3, the DNA is TGTGCCAGCAGCTTCCAGCGGGGGGTAACTGCTGGGGCCAACGTCCTGACTTTC.

In this sample, this clone turned up a few times. This chain connects TRBV3-1 (or the pseudogene TRBV3-2) to TRBJ1-1, with 7 bases matching TRBD1. The CDR3 has 15 amino acids. The germline V gene has CDR1 LGHDT and CDR2 YNNKEL (reference sequence). The trim removed 4 bases at V and 4 bases at J, leaving 9 bases unmatched. CDR3 residues: CASSRRSQGGTEAFF. CDR3 in DNA: TGTGCCAGCAGCCGCCGATCGCAGGGGGGCACTGAAGCTTTCTTT.